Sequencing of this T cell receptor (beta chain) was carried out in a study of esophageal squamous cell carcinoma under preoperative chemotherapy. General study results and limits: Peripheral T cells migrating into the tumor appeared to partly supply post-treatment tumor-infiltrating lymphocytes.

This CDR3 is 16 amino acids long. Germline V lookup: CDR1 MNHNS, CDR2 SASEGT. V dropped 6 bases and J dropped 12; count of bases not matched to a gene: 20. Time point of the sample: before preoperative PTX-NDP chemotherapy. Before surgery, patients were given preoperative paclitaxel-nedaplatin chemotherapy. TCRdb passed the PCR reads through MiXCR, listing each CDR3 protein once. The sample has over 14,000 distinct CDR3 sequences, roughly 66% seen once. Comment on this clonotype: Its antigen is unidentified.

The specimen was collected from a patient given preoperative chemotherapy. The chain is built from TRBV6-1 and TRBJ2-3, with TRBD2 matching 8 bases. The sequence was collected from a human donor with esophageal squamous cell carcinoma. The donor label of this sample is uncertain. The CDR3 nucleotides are TGTGCCAGCAGGGGGAACGGGGGGGGCGAGCCAGAGACCCAGTATTTT. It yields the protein CASRGNGGGEPETQYF.